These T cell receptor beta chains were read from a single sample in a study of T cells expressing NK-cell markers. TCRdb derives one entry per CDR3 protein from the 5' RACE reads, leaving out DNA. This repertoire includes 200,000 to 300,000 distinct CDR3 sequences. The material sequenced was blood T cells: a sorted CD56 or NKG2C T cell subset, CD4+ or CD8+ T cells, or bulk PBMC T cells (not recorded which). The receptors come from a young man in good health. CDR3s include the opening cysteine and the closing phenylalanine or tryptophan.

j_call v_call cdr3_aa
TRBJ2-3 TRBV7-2 CASSLGTGTDTQYF
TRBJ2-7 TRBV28 CASSLTGGPSYEQYF
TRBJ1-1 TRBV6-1 CASSESRGVAFF
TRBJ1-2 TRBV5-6 CASSQDTNYGYTF
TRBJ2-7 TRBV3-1 CASSQGGFTYEQYF
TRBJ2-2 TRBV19 CASTLGTQPGELFF
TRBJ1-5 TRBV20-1 CSARGGSGQPQHF
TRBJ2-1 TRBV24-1 CATSDTGTRADNEQFF
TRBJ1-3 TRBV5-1 CASSLAYDSGNTIYF
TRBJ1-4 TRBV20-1 CSAIATNEKLFF
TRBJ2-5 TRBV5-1 CASRADQETQYF
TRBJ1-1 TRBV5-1 CASSLTGLTEAFF
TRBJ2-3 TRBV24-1 CATGGSAGLNTDTQYF
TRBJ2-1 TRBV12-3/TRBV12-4 CASSKTSGMDEQFF
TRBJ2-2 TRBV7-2 CASTSEGTGELFF
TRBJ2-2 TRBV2 CASNRERGRTGELFF
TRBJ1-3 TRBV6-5 CASSYSRRNSGNTIYF
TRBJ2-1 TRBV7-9 CASSSQRELTYNEQFF
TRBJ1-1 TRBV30 CAWSVNQGALFTEAFF
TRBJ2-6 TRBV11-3 CASSPTGRAGANVLTF
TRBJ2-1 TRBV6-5 CASRGLAGVSGYNEQFF
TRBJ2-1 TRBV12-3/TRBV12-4 CASSPTRTYYNEQFF
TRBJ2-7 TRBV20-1 CSAPGLGQGPYEQYF
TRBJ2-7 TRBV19 CASGTGGSSVYEQYF
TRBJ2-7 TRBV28 CASSLGAGVSYEQYF
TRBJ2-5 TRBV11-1 CASSLALAGLQETQYF
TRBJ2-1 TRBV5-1 CASSRDRGENEQFF
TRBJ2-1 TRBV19 CASSIGGSNNEQFF
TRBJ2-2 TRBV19 CASTTSGVGTGELFF
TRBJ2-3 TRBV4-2 CASSQDWTGQGDTQYF
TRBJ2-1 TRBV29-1 CSVAPSGSRNEQFF
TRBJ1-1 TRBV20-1 CSARDIGGRTEAFF
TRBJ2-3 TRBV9 CASSVAPLDTQYF
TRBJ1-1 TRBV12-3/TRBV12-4 CASSKRAGRLNTEAFF
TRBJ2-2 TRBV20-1 CSASWGGNTGELFF
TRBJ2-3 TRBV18 CASSTNDRGGTDTQYF
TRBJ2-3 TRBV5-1 CASSLLGGRATDTQYF
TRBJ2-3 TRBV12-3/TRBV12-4 CASRVAGGSGDTQYF
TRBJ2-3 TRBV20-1 CSAGRTSGSYTDTQYF
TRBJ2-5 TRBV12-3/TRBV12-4 CASSLGQADLETQYF
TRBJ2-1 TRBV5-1 CASSVTSGRRNEQFF
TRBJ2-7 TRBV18 CASSPSGGGSEQYF
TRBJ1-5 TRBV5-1 CASSLEGTGNQPQHF
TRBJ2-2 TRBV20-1 CSARGLTNTGELFF
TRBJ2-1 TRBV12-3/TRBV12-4 CATVDTIYNEQFF
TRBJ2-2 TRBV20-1 CSARPGLAFTGELFF
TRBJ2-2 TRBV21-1 CASSPEGQGASPGELFF
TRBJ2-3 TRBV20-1 CSARDPWTSGITDTQYF
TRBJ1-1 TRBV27 CASAGTGEAFF
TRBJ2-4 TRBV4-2 CASSQEGTGLDIQYF
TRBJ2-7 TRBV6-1 CASSPGTSGINYEQYF
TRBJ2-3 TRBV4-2 CASSQPAAAADTQYF
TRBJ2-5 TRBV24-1 CATSDFDGTGAQYF
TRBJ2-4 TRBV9 CASSVGGRIAKNIQYF
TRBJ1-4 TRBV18 CASSTDRVLEKLFF
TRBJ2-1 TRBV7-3 CASSFGLAQTEQFF
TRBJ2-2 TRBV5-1 CASSSSGRPTGELFF
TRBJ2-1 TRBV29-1 CSVGLASDEQFF
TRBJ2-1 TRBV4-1 CASSQARMGTSGYNEQFF
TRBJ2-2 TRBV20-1 CSARDGTSGVGELFF